These 30 T cell receptor beta chains came from one sample sequenced in a study of T cell clonotyping in hematopoietic cell transplantation. Assay used: immunoSEQ multiplex PCR; TCRdb lists only in-frame clones, some missing. The table records approximately 16,000 clones, 75% to 90% of them present only once. Material for sequencing was peripheral blood mononuclear cells. These TCRs come from a woman aged 40 to 50 in good health. Some clones in this sample may be carry-over from other donors' samples.

This sequence joins TRBV6-5 and TRBJ1-2; D is unresolved. V gave up 5 bases and J gave up 0 bases, with 10 bases separating them. From germline, CDR1 is MNHEY and CDR2 SVGAGI. This CDR3 region has 14 residues. CDR3 protein: CASSTSYTNYGYTF. CDR3 bases: TGTGCCAGCAGTACCTCATACACTAACTATGGCTACACCTTC.

CDR3 sequence reads: CAWGPGPPGYTF. DNA of the CDR3: TGTGCCTGGGGACCAGGACCGCCGGGCTACACCTTC. V gene TRBV30 combines with J gene TRBJ1-2, with D unclear. Germline lookup yields CDR1 GTSNPN and CDR2 SVGIG (reference sequence). This CDR3 contains 12 residues. Trimming cost V 5 bases and J 8 bases, with 15 bases left between them.

The V and J genes are TRBV25-1 and TRBJ1-2; D is perhaps TRBD1 (6 bases). V lost 4 bases and J 4 bases, leaving 19 bases between the germline ends. Germline values: CDR1 MGHDK, CDR2 SYGVNS. The CDR3 is made up of 16 amino acids. CDR3 in amino acids: CASSAIWGQEVYGYTF. In DNA form, the CDR3 reads TGTGCCAGCAGTGCTATCTGGGGGCAAGAAGTCTATGGCTACACCTTC.

The chain has TRBV2 and TRBJ1-6; D remains ambiguous. Germline loops: CDR1 SNHLY, CDR2 FYNNEI. Trimming cost V 7 bases and J 6 bases, with 16 bases left between them. The CDR3 runs to 15 residues. CDR3 sequence (DNA): TGTGCCAGCACCAAGGGAATTGCTGGTAATTCACCCCTCCACTTT. This gives the protein CASTKGIAGNSPLHF. The full variable domain, in which reference TRBV2 and TRBJ1-6 provide the parts outside the CDR3, is EPEVTQTPSHQVTQMGQEVILRCVPISNHLYFYWYRQILGQKVEFLVSFYNNEISEKSEIFDDQFSVERPDGSNFTLKIRSTKLEDSAMYFCASTKGIAGNSPLHFGNGTRLTVT.

This chain links TRBV4-3 with TRBJ1-3; TRBD1 might be the D (5 bases). V gave up 0 bases and J gave up 0 bases, with 12 bases separating them. Germline V CDR1 and CDR2: LGHNA, YSLEER. This CDR3 has 17 amino acids. The chain's CDR3 is CASSQDLWGSSGNTIYF. The CDR3 coding sequence is TGCGCCAGCAGCCAAGATCTTTGGGGGAGCTCTGGAAACACCATATATTTT.

V is TRBV6-5 and J is TRBJ2-2; 7 bases line up with TRBD2. J lost 6 bases, V lost 0 bases, and 7 bases had no gene match. CDR1 and CDR2 (germline): MNHEY, SVGAGI. The CDR3 length is 16 residues. The CDR3 DNA reads TGTGCCAGCAGTTACTCGGCTAGCGGTGGGCCCGGGGAGCTGTTTTTT. This gives the protein CASSYSASGGPGELFF.

The chain combines TRBV29-1 with TRBJ1-2, with TRBD1 identical over 9 bases. V dropped 7 bases and J dropped 6; count of bases not matched to a gene: 0. The CDR3 is 10 residues long. Looked up from germline, CDR1 is SQVTM and CDR2 is ANQGSEA. As DNA, the CDR3 is TGCAGCGGGACAGGGGATGGCTACACCTTC. Translating gives CSGTGDGYTF.

The chain carries TRBV19 and TRBJ1-4; 9 bases align to TRBD1. Losses at the gene ends were 9 bases for V and 2 bases for J; bases not matched to a gene: 7. This CDR3 region has 15 residues. Germline V CDR1 and CDR2: LNHDA, SQIVND (reference sequence). Written as DNA, the CDR3 is TGTGCCAGCCGACAGGGGGATAGGACTAATGAAAAACTGTTTTTT. It translates to CASRQGDRTNEKLFF.

V and J are TRBV5-4 and TRBJ2-7; maybe TRBD2 (6 bases). V dropped 5 bases and J dropped 0 bases, with 12 bases sitting between them. The CDR3 covers 14 residues. Germline V gene data show CDR1 as SGHNT and CDR2 as YYREEE (reference sequence). The CDR3 nucleotides read TGTGCCAGCAGTGGGGACGGGAGCTCCTACGAGCAGTACTTC. Encoded protein: CASSGDGSSYEQYF.

J is TRBJ2-1 and V is TRBV10-1; D is possibly TRBD1 or TRBD2 (5 bases each). Germline V gene sequence: CDR1 WNHNN, CDR2 SYGVQD (reference sequence). Trimming took 10 bases from V and 0 from J, leaving 22 bases between them. The CDR3 consists of 17 residues. CDR3 residues: CATILGTQFTSYNEQFF. The CDR3 DNA sequence: TGCGCCACTATATTAGGGACCCAGTTCACCTCCTACAATGAGCAGTTCTTC.

The chain links TRBV7-3 to TRBJ2-3, with no clear D. The germline V and J ends were trimmed by 2 bases and 1 base, with 7 bases remaining between them. The CDR3 loop spans 14 amino acids. The germline V gene has CDR1 SGHTA and CDR2 FQGTGA. The CDR3: CASSLEGGTDTQYF. CDR3 sequence (DNA): TGTGCCAGCAGCTTAGAAGGTGGCACAGATACGCAGTATTTT. The whole variable domain, filled in from reference TRBV7-3 and TRBJ2-3, reads GAGVSQTPSNKVTEKGKYVELRCDPISGHTALYWYRQSLGQGPEFLIYFQGTGAADDSGLPNDRFFAVRPEGSVSTLKIQRTERGDSAVYLCASSLEGGTDTQYFGPGTRLTVL.

The rearrangement joins TRBV19 to TRBJ2-1; D might be TRBD2 (6 bases). The germline gives CDR1 LNHDA, CDR2 SQIVND (reference sequence). The CDR3 totals 15 residues. The V end lost 3 bases, the J end lost 0 bases, and 9 bases lay between the germline ends. The CDR3 sequence: CASSISGHSYNEQFF. The CDR3 DNA sequence: TGTGCCAGTAGTATCAGCGGGCACTCCTACAATGAGCAGTTCTTC.

The chain combines TRBV10-3 with TRBJ2-5, with no clear D. The last part of the DNA fits TRBJ2-7 better; the J call may be wrong. The germline V gene encodes CDR1 ENHRY and CDR2 SYGVKD. The CDR3 spans 14 residues. The CDR3 DNA reads TGTGCCATCAGTGAGGGCGAAATTTCCTACGAGCAGTACTTC. Translation gives CAISEGEISYEQYF.

As regards this clone: A read error may produce the germline difference seen at one junction end. The sample holds other DNA sequences that translate to the same CDR3. The chain combines TRBV27 with TRBJ2-7; D might be TRBD2 (5 bases). Germline V lookup: CDR1 MNHEY, CDR2 SMNVEV (reference sequence). The CDR3 spans 13 residues. The CDR3 sequence is CASSFTKGRTEDF. The CDR3 DNA follows: TGTGCCAGCAGTTTCACCAAAGGACGGACGGAGGACTTT.

The rearrangement joins TRBV6-5 to TRBJ2-7, with 8 bases fitting TRBD2. CDR3 length equals 15 residues. Germline CDR1 MNHEY, CDR2 SVGAGI. Losses at the gene ends were 6 bases for V and 2 bases for J; bases not matched to a gene: 9. The DNA for the CDR3 is TGTGCCAGCAGAAATAGGACTAGCAGTCCCTACGAGCAGTACTTC. This translates into CASRNRTSSPYEQYF.

The chain employs TRBV29-1 and TRBJ2-3, with D unresolved. The V end lost 4 bases, the J end lost 4 bases, and 12 bases lay between the germline ends. The germline gives CDR1 SQVTM, CDR2 ANQGSEA. CDR3 length: 13 amino acids. CDR3 DNA sequence: TGCAGCGTTGGAAGCCAGTCCCCAGATACGCAGTATTTT. This codes for CSVGSQSPDTQYF.

This chain links TRBV14 with TRBJ2-1, with 9 positions matching TRBD2. The germline V gene has CDR1 SGHDN and CDR2 FVKESK. The CDR3 consists of 17 residues. With 3 bases clipped from V and 4 bases from J, the junction kept 10 bases outside the gene matches. The CDR3 region is CASSQWASGTDYNEQFF. In DNA form, the CDR3 reads TGTGCCAGCAGCCAGTGGGCTAGCGGGACAGATTACAATGAGCAGTTCTTC.

The chain carries TRBV9 and TRBJ2-1; TRBD2 matches 8 bases. The CDR3 sequence is 15 residues long. J gave up 0 bases and V 2 bases, and 1 base lay outside the gene matches. From germline, CDR1 is SGDLS and CDR2 YYNGEE. In nucleotides, the CDR3 is TGTGCCAGCAGCGTCCGGGAGGGCTCCTACAATGAGCAGTTCTTC. This codes for CASSVREGSYNEQFF.

This chain uses TRBV7-2 with TRBJ1-5, with D unclear. The CDR3 totals 15 residues. The V end lost 3 bases, the J end lost 5 bases, and 14 bases lay between the germline ends. Germline CDR1 SGHTA, CDR2 FQGNSA. The CDR3 DNA reads TGTGCCAGCAGCTTGAATCTAGCTTGGGATCAGCCCCAGCATTTT. The encoded protein is CASSLNLAWDQPQHF.

V gene TRBV28 combines with J gene TRBJ1-2; D is undetermined. With 7 bases removed from V and 2 bases from J, the gap between germline ends came to 8 bases. This CDR3 has 12 residues. Germline-derived CDR1 and CDR2 are MDHEN and SYDVKM. CDR3 DNA sequence: TGTGCCAGCAATGCTGGGAACTATGGCTACACCTTC. This translates into CASNAGNYGYTF.

The chain links TRBV11-3 to TRBJ2-3; 7 bases are shared with TRBD2. Germline trimming cut 5 bases from V and 4 bases from J; bases unmatched to any gene: 12. The CDR3 extends over 16 amino acids. CDR1 SGHNT and CDR2 YENEEA come from the germline V gene. The CDR3 DNA reads as TGTGCCAGCAGCCCCCGCGGTGCGGGAGTTTCAGATACGCAGTATTTT. Protein: CASSPRGAGVSDTQYF. Supplemented by reference TRBV11-3 and TRBJ2-3, the full variable domain reads EAGVVQSPRYKIIEKKQPVAFWCNPISGHNTLYWYLQNLGQGPELLIRYENEEAVDDSQLPKDRFSAERLKGVDSTLKIQPAELGDSAVYLCASSPRGAGVSDTQYFGPGTRLTVL.

The gene calls are TRBV5-1 and TRBJ2-4, with D possibly TRBD1 on 6 matching bases. This CDR3 is built from 16 residues. The germline V gene has CDR1 SGHRS and CDR2 YFSETQ. V dropped 4 bases and J dropped 0 bases, with 14 bases sitting between them. CDR3 amino acids: CASSPGQRLAKNIQYF. In DNA form, the CDR3 reads TGCGCCAGCAGCCCCGGACAGAGACTAGCCAAAAACATTCAGTACTTC.

This clone was counted a single time. The chain joins TRBV10-1 to TRBJ1-1; no clear D gene. Per germline, CDR1 WNHNN and CDR2 SYGVQD (reference sequence). The CDR3 covers 15 residues. The V and J ends lost 7 bases and 6 bases respectively, with 21 bases between them. The CDR3 spells CASTTPRALSSEAFF. The CDR3 DNA follows: TGCGCCAGCACCACACCCCGAGCCCTAAGTTCTGAAGCTTTCTTT.

The CDR3 nucleotides read TGTGCCAGCAGTTCCGGACAGGGCTACGAGCAGTACTTC. Protein: CASSSGQGYEQYF. The V and J genes are TRBV28 and TRBJ2-7; 8 nucleotides align to TRBD1. The CDR3 is 13 amino acids. Germline V lookup: CDR1 MDHEN, CDR2 SYDVKM. The V segment lost 4 bases and the J segment 3 bases; nucleotides outside the gene matches: 2.

The J gene is TRBJ2-6, the V gene TRBV9; D remains ambiguous. Trimming shortened V by 2 bases and J by 2 bases, and 5 bases separated the two germline ends. The CDR3 covers 14 residues. Germline V gene lookup returns CDR1 SGDLS and CDR2 YYNGEE. The CDR3 sequence is CASSVRTGANVLTF. CDR3 in DNA: TGTGCCAGCAGCGTTCGTACTGGGGCCAACGTCCTGACTTTC. The full variable domain, rest sourced from reference TRBV9 and TRBJ2-6, is DSGVTQTPKHLITATGQRVTLRCSPRSGDLSVYWYQQSLDQGLQFLIQYYNGEERAKGNILERFSAQQFPDLHSELNLSSLELGDSALYFCASSVRTGANVLTFGAGSRLTVL.

The rearrangement joins TRBV27 to TRBJ2-7; D may match TRBD1 or TRBD2 (5 bases each). Germline assignment: CDR1 MNHEY and CDR2 SMNVEV (reference sequence). V gave up 4 bases and J gave up 6 bases, with 19 bases separating them. CDR3 length: 15 residues. This chain's CDR3 is CASSSGTAPLGEQYF. The CDR3 coding sequence is TGTGCCAGCAGTTCCGGGACCGCCCCCTTAGGCGAGCAGTACTTC.

This clone was seen just once. The chain is built from TRBV7-9 and TRBJ2-7; 7 bases map to TRBD2. CDR1 and CDR2 (germline): SEHNR, FQNEAQ (reference sequence). Trimming cost V 5 bases and J 4 bases; bases outside gene matches: 11. The CDR3 sequence is 15 residues long. CDR3 amino acids: CASSPIAGVGYEQYF. The CDR3 DNA sequence: TGTGCCAGCAGCCCCATTGCGGGAGTGGGGTACGAGCAGTACTTC.

The chain combines TRBV6-5 with TRBJ2-7; TRBD2 matches 8 bases. Germline V gives CDR1 MNHEY, CDR2 SVGAGI. The CDR3 has 13 amino acids. V was clipped by 6 bases and J by 3 bases; unmatched bases: 4. The CDR3 DNA sequence: TGTGCCAGCAGAAGTAGCGGGGACTACGAGCAGTACTTC. Translating it yields CASRSSGDYEQYF.

The chain links TRBV27 to TRBJ1-1; D is perhaps TRBD1 (6 bases). Trimming left V 7 bases short and J 9 bases short, with 12 bases between. Germline V gene lookup returns CDR1 MNHEY and CDR2 SMNVEV (reference sequence). The CDR3 extends over 11 amino acids. CDR3 nucleotide sequence: TGTGCCAGCACCGACAGGATTCAAGCTTTCTTT. Translating gives CASTDRIQAFF.

This clone was seen a few times. V and J are TRBV2 and TRBJ2-7; TRBD1 matches 9 bases. The junction had 6 bases not matched to a gene; V was cut back by 8 bases and J by 7 bases. The CDR3 runs 12 residues. Germline-derived CDR1 and CDR2 are SNHLY and FYNNEI. CDR3 sequence reads: CASSGQGSEQYF. In DNA form, the CDR3 reads TGTGCCAGCTCGGGACAGGGTAGTGAGCAGTACTTC.